The 26 T cell receptor beta chains below come from one sample, sequenced in a study of shared T cell receptors in the human thymus. Assay: immunoSEQ multiplex PCR; the TCRdb copy retains only in-frame clones and omits some. The top ten clones hold around 0.01% of a sample with hundreds of thousands of clones, 75% to 90% of them seen once. The sample was also reused in another study, on human thymus T cells.

Sequencing was done on a sample of thymocytes. The receptors derive from a girl in the first two years of life with a congenital heart defect.

The rearrangement joins TRBV6-1 to TRBJ2-3, with unresolved D. The V end lost 9 bases, the J end lost 3 bases, and 10 bases lay between the germline ends. Germline loops: CDR1 MNHNS, CDR2 SASEGT. The CDR3 runs to 12 residues. CDR3 nucleotides: TGTGCCAGTGCAGTATGGACAGATACGCAGTATTTT. It specifies CASAVWTDTQYF.

This clone was observed once. This rearrangement joins TRBV18 to TRBJ1-4, with 7 nucleotides matching TRBD1. The V gene's germline CDR1 is KGHSH and CDR2 LQKENI. Unmatched junction bases numbered 12, after V lost 3 bases and J lost 8 bases. The length of the CDR3 is 16 residues. Written as DNA, the CDR3 is TGTGCCAGCTCACCGCAGACAGGGTTGGACGAGGAAAAACTGTTTTTT. Translation gives CASSPQTGLDEEKLFF.

V and J are TRBV28 and TRBJ2-7; 13 bases agree with TRBD2. Germline CDR1 is MDHEN and CDR2 is SYDVKM. There are 15 residues in the CDR3. The V gene end was trimmed by 5 bases and the J gene end by 1 base; junction bases not matched to a gene: 2. The DNA of the CDR3 is TGTGCCAGCAGTCCACTAGCGGGGGGGTCCTACGAGCAGTACTTC. The encoded protein is CASSPLAGGSYEQYF.

The chain couples TRBV4-3 to TRBJ1-1; D is perhaps TRBD1 (5 bases). Germline V gene data show CDR1 as LGHNA and CDR2 as YSLEER. The CDR3 loop spans 13 amino acids. Trimming took off 4 bases at V and 4 bases at J, with 10 bases between the two ends. This CDR3 reads CASSPVGVTEAFF. The DNA of the CDR3 is TGCGCCAGCAGCCCGGTAGGGGTCACTGAAGCTTTCTTT.

The chain is built from TRBV14 and TRBJ1-2; TRBD1 aligns across 7 bases. Germline V gene lookup returns CDR1 SGHDN and CDR2 FVKESK. The CDR3 extends over 17 amino acids. Trimming cost V 1 base and J 7 bases; bases outside gene matches: 15. CDR3 DNA: TGTGCCAGCAGCCAAGCCCATGCGGACAGGTACTTCTCTGGCTACACCTTC. Protein: CASSQAHADRYFSGYTF.

V usage is TRBV6-5 and J usage is TRBJ2-6, with unresolved D. The CDR3 consists of 13 residues. CDR1 MNHEY and CDR2 SVGAGI come from the germline V gene. Trimming pared 2 bases from V and 3 bases from J, leaving 2 bases between. CDR3 sequence (DNA): TGTGCCAGCAGTTACCTTGGGGCCAACGTCCTGACTTTC. Protein sequence: CASSYLGANVLTF.

Only one count was recorded for this clone. The rearrangement links TRBV2 to TRBJ1-4; possible D gene TRBD1, 6 bases. Germline V gene data show CDR1 as SNHLY and CDR2 as FYNNEI. This CDR3 is built from 12 residues. V was cut by 10 bases and J by 6 bases, with 12 bases left in between. CDR3: CANQGRDEKLFF. The CDR3, as DNA: TGTGCCAACCAGGGGCGGGATGAAAAACTGTTTTTT.

The chain joins TRBV18 to TRBJ1-4, with 8 bases fitting TRBD1. The V gene's germline CDR1 is KGHSH and CDR2 LQKENI. The V and J ends lost 3 bases and 4 bases, in that order; junction bases with no gene match: 10. This CDR3 comprises 17 residues. The CDR3 nucleotides are TGTGCCAGCTCACCCTGGACAGGGCCTTTGAATAATGAAAAACTGTTTTTT. Encoded protein: CASSPWTGPLNNEKLFF. Full variable domain (remainder filled in from reference TRBV18 and TRBJ1-4): NAGVMQNPRHLVRRRGQEARLRCSPMKGHSHVYWYRQLPEEGLKFMVYLQKENIIDESGMPKERFSAEFPKEGPSILRIQQVVRGDSAAYFCASSPWTGPLNNEKLFFGSGTQLSVL.

The CDR3 is CSWTSVEERDQTDTQYF. The CDR3 nucleotides are TGCAGCTGGACGTCGGTGGAGGAGAGGGATCAGACAGATACGCAGTATTTT. The chain recombines TRBV29-1 with TRBJ2-3; tentative D call: TRBD2 (5 bases). The CDR3 extends over 17 amino acids. Trimming took off 8 bases at V and 3 bases at J, with 27 bases between the two ends. CDR1 SQVTM and CDR2 ANQGSEA come from the germline V gene.

This clone was seen only once. The chain combines TRBV7-2 with TRBJ1-1; D may be TRBD1 (6 bases). The CDR3 is made up of 14 amino acids. CDR1 is SGHTA, CDR2 FQGNSA, per germline. V lost 6 bases and J lost 0, with 11 bases in between. The CDR3 nucleotides are TGTGCCAGCAGGCGGACAGTCATGAACACTGAAGCTTTCTTT. Translated: CASRRTVMNTEAFF.

The chain recombines TRBV15 with TRBJ2-7; D is perhaps TRBD2 (6 bases). V was clipped by 0 bases and J by 5 bases, with 17 bases between them. The CDR3 sequence is 16 residues long. CDR1 is LNHNV, CDR2 YYDKDF, per germline (reference sequence). The CDR3 bases are TGTGCCACCAGCAGAGAGCGGGACCGACGTCTCAACGAGCAGTACTTC. This gives the protein CATSRERDRRLNEQYF.

The rearrangement uses TRBV28 and TRBJ2-2; 8 bases map to TRBD2. The CDR3 spans 15 residues. Germline assignment: CDR1 MDHEN and CDR2 SYDVKM. V lost 6 bases to trimming and J lost 6 bases; unmatched junction nucleotides: 9. The CDR3 DNA reads as TGTGCCAGCAGCCAACCCTCGGGGGGGCCCGGGGAGCTGTTTTTT. It specifies CASSQPSGGPGELFF.

This chain uses TRBV30 with TRBJ1-3; D call uncertain. The CDR3 extends over 18 amino acids. Per the germline V gene, CDR1 is GTSNPN and CDR2 is SVGIG (reference sequence). V was trimmed by 0 bases and J by 0 bases, leaving 18 bases between them. The CDR3 DNA follows: TGTGCCTGGAGTGTACTCGGAGTACCATCATCCTCTGGAAACACCATATATTTT. It specifies CAWSVLGVPSSSGNTIYF.

V usage is TRBV28 and J usage is TRBJ2-2; maybe TRBD2 (6 bases). The CDR3 sequence is 20 residues long. With 5 bases removed from V and 1 base from J, the gap between germline ends came to 26 bases. Per germline, CDR1 MDHEN and CDR2 SYDVKM. The CDR3 coding sequence is TGTGCCAGCAGTATCAAACCGGGACTCACCTTACCCCGGAACACCGGGGAGCTGTTTTTT. It translates to CASSIKPGLTLPRNTGELFF.

The CDR3 DNA reads as TGTGCCAGCAGCGTAGGTGCAGGGGGTAACTATGGCTACACCTTC. This gives the protein CASSVGAGGNYGYTF. The chain combines TRBV9 with TRBJ1-2; TRBD1 matches at 7 bases. The CDR3 spans 15 residues. Germline lookup yields CDR1 SGDLS and CDR2 YYNGEE. The junction had 3 bases not matched to a gene; V was cut back by 0 bases and J by 1 base.

The DNA for the CDR3 is TGTGCCAGTAGTCGACAGGGGGGGAACACTGAAGCTTTCTTT. Translated, it gives CASSRQGGNTEAFF. This sequence joins TRBV19 and TRBJ1-1; 9 nucleotides agree with TRBD1. The CDR3 totals 14 residues. Germline V gives CDR1 LNHDA, CDR2 SQIVND (reference sequence). The ends lost 5 bases at V and 1 base at J; junction bases unmatched: 2.

Turning to this clone: The identical CDR3 is also encoded by other nucleotide sequences in the sample. The rearrangement joins TRBV20-1 to TRBJ2-5, with D tentatively TRBD1 (6 bases). V gave up 4 bases and J gave up 3 bases, with 6 bases separating them. The CDR3 spans 11 residues. Germline V gene data show CDR1 as DFQATT and CDR2 as SNEGSKA (reference sequence). Written as DNA, the CDR3 is TGCAGTGCTACAGGGGAAGAGACCCAGTACTTC. It is translated as CSATGEETQYF.

The chain recombines TRBV9 with TRBJ2-3; TRBD2 matches at 13 bases. This CDR3 contains 16 residues. The V segment lost 0 bases and the J segment 8 bases; nucleotides outside the gene matches: 6. In germline, CDR1 is SGDLS, CDR2 YYNGEE. The CDR3 DNA is TGTGCCAGCAGCGTAGTTCCCGGACTAGCGGGGGTTACGCAGTATTTT. Protein sequence: CASSVVPGLAGVTQYF.

The V and J genes are TRBV5-1 and TRBJ1-1; 8 bases are a match to TRBD1. The CDR3 extends over 15 amino acids. Trimming cost V 0 bases and J 7 bases; bases outside gene matches: 8. Germline lookup yields CDR1 SGHRS and CDR2 YFSETQ. CDR3 loop: CASSLVSQGANEAFF. DNA of the CDR3: TGCGCCAGCAGCTTGGTGTCCCAGGGGGCGAATGAAGCTTTCTTT.

The chain combines TRBV7-8 with TRBJ2-3; D is perhaps TRBD1 (6 bases). The germline V and J ends were trimmed by 4 bases and 2 bases, with 10 bases remaining between them. Germline CDR1 and CDR2: SGHVS and FQNEAQ. This CDR3 is 14 amino acids long. In DNA form, the CDR3 reads TGTGCCAGCAGCTACAGGGAGCCCACAGATACGCAGTATTTT. Protein: CASSYREPTDTQYF.

The genes are TRBV28 and TRBJ2-1, with a tentative D call TRBD2 (6 bases). The V end was cut by 9 bases, the J end by 3 bases, with 18 bases between. CDR1 MDHEN and CDR2 SYDVKM come from the germline V gene. CDR3 length: 15 residues. CDR3 residues: CASSLRGSNYNEQFF. CDR3 bases: TGTGCCAGTTCGCTCCGGGGGTCGAACTACAATGAGCAGTTCTTC. Supplemented by reference TRBV28 and TRBJ2-1, the full variable domain reads DVKVTQSSRYLVKRTGEKVFLECVQDMDHENMFWYRQDPGLGLRLIYFSYDVKMKEKGDIPEGYSVSREKKERFSLILESASTNQTSMYLCASSLRGSNYNEQFFGPGTRLTVL.

The V call is TRBV6-5, the J call TRBJ2-5, with D hard to call. The germline CDR1 and CDR2 sequences are MNHEY and SVGAGI. Trimming stripped 6 bases from V and 2 bases from J, with 10 bases between. This CDR3 comprises 13 residues. CDR3 protein: CASSGALQETQYF. DNA for the CDR3: TGTGCCAGCAGCGGAGCGCTACAAGAGACCCAGTACTTC.

The chain is built from TRBV10-3 and TRBJ2-5, with TRBD1 identical over 10 bases. V lost 4 bases and J lost 4; bases outside the gene matches: 0. This CDR3 spans 13 amino acids. Germline V gene sequence: CDR1 ENHRY, CDR2 SYGVKD. Here the CDR3 reads CAISGTGGETQYF. Written as DNA, the CDR3 is TGTGCCATCAGTGGGACAGGGGGAGAGACCCAGTACTTC.

V gene TRBV7-2 combines with J gene TRBJ2-7; TRBD2 might be the D (6 bases). Germline values: CDR1 SGHTA, CDR2 FQGNSA. The ends were cut back, 8 bases at V and 7 bases at J, with 15 bases in the middle. The CDR3 has 12 residues. CDR3 sequence: CASYGAAGEQYF. In nucleotides, the CDR3 is TGTGCCAGCTACGGTGCGGCGGGGGAGCAGTACTTC.

The V and J genes are TRBV6-5 and TRBJ1-2; D is perhaps TRBD1 (5 bases). V was trimmed by 6 bases and J by 4 bases, leaving 9 bases between them. There are 12 residues in the CDR3. Germline-derived CDR1 and CDR2 are MNHEY and SVGAGI. The CDR3 region is CASRTDSYGYTF. The CDR3 region has the DNA TGTGCCAGCAGAACAGACAGCTATGGCTACACCTTC.

The V call is TRBV15, the J call TRBJ2-1; 7 bases fit TRBD1. V gave up 5 bases and J gave up 1 base; unmatched junction bases: 17. The CDR3 runs 19 residues. The germline CDR1 and CDR2 sequences are LNHNV and YYDKDF (reference sequence). The CDR3 spells CATSGGPGGITISYNEQFF. In DNA, the CDR3 is TGTGCCACCAGCGGAGGCCCAGGGGGTATTACCATATCCTACAATGAGCAGTTCTTC.